Presented here are 28 T cell receptor beta chains from one specimen sequenced in a study of OX40 agonist ivuxolimab in advanced cancers. Library construction relied on the immunoSEQ multiplex PCR assay. In its TCRdb copy, this immuneACCESS table keeps in-frame sequences only and misses some clones. Where compared with another copy, unresolved V genes explain less than half of these, and the others have no known cause. The sample table lists about 40,000 clones, over 75% of them with a count of one. Together, the top ten hold roughly 25% of the sample. The source material was CD4+ or CD8+ T cells sorted from blood, sampled in a trial of the OX40 agonist ivuxolimab. The receptors were gathered from an adult with an advanced solid tumor such as melanoma, head and neck, liver or kidney cancer.

The chain links TRBV4-2 to TRBJ1-4; TRBD1 might be the D (6 bases). The CDR3 sequence is 16 residues long. V lost 1 base and J lost 3, with 12 bases in between. The germline CDR1 and CDR2 sequences are LGHNA and YNFKEQ. CDR3 nucleotides: TGTGCCAGCAGCCAAGCTCAGGGGAATTCTAATGAAAAACTGTTTTTT. The encoded protein is CASSQAQGNSNEKLFF.

The genes are TRBV11-2 and TRBJ2-1; TRBD1 or TRBD2 may be the D gene (5 bases each). V gave up 2 bases and J gave up 2 bases, with 10 bases separating them. The CDR3 is made up of 15 amino acids. Germline V gene data show CDR1 as SGHAT and CDR2 as FQNNGV. CDR3 nucleotides: TGTGCCAGCAGCTTAAACCCGGGACCCTACAATGAGCAGTTCTTC. Translation gives CASSLNPGPYNEQFF.

This clone has just a few counts. The V call is TRBV19, the J call TRBJ1-5; no firm D call. CDR3 length equals 13 residues. The V and J ends lost 3 bases and 2 bases respectively, with 5 bases between them. CDR1 and CDR2 (germline): LNHDA, SQIVND (reference sequence). The CDR3 here is CASSMVGNQPQHF. The CDR3 DNA follows: TGTGCCAGTAGTATGGTGGGCAATCAGCCCCAGCATTTT.

The chain couples TRBV7-2 to TRBJ2-3, with 10 nucleotides matching TRBD2. There are 18 residues in the CDR3. CDR1 and CDR2 (germline): SGHTA, FQGNSA. J lost 3 bases, V lost 1 base, and 10 bases had no gene match. This CDR3 reads CASSLVFVASGGTDTQYF. The DNA of the CDR3 is TGTGCCAGCAGCTTAGTCTTTGTGGCTAGCGGGGGTACAGATACGCAGTATTTT.

This clone was seen a handful of times. The chain links TRBV6-5 to TRBJ2-5, with 11 bases identical to TRBD1. Germline CDR1 is MNHEY and CDR2 is SVGAGI. This CDR3 region has 16 residues. After removal of 2 bases from V and 4 bases from J, the junction contained 6 bases not matched to a gene. In DNA, the CDR3 is TGTGCCAGCAGTTACGATAGGACAGGGGGCCCAGAGACCCAGTACTTC. It specifies CASSYDRTGGPETQYF.

CDR3 coding DNA: TGTGCCAGCAGCCTATCCGGGACAGTGAACACTGAAGCTTTCTTT. This codes for CASSLSGTVNTEAFF. V is TRBV5-4 and J is TRBJ1-1, with 7 bases fitting TRBD1. Germline CDR1 SGHNT, CDR2 YYREEE (reference sequence). Losses at the gene ends were 4 bases for V and 0 bases for J; bases not matched to a gene: 6. This CDR3 contains 15 residues. Full variable domain (remainder filled in from reference TRBV5-4 and TRBJ1-1): ETGVTQSPTHLIKTRGQQVTLRCSSQSGHNTVSWYQQALGQGPQFIFQYYREEENGRGNFPPRFSGLQFPNYSSELNVNALELDDSALYLCASSLSGTVNTEAFFGQGTRLTVV.

This chain uses TRBV7-2 with TRBJ1-2; 10 nucleotides match TRBD1. The CDR3 is made up of 16 amino acids. CDR1 and CDR2 (germline): SGHTA, FQGNSA. V gave up 5 bases and J gave up 2 bases; unmatched junction bases: 8. The CDR3 region is CASSRGTGVQNYGYTF. In DNA, the CDR3 is TGTGCCAGCAGCCGCGGGACAGGGGTTCAGAACTATGGCTACACCTTC. The full variable domain, its missing parts supplied by reference TRBV7-2 and TRBJ1-2, is GAGVSQSPSNKVTEKGKDVELRCDPISGHTALYWYRQSLGQGLEFLIYFQGNSAPDKSGLPSDRFSAERTGGSVSTLTIQRTQQEDSAVYLCASSRGTGVQNYGYTFGSGTRLTVV.

This sequence joins TRBV27 and TRBJ2-1; no clear D gene. Trimming removed 5 bases from V and 8 bases from J, with 16 bases in between. Germline values: CDR1 MNHEY, CDR2 SMNVEV (reference sequence). This CDR3 comprises 14 residues. CDR3 bases: TGTGCCAGCAGTGACTCTTGGACCACGGATGAGCAGTTCTTC. Translated, it gives CASSDSWTTDEQFF.

V is TRBV6-5 and J is TRBJ1-1; TRBD1 matches at 7 bases. V dropped 6 bases and J dropped 1; count of bases not matched to a gene: 8. The CDR3 totals 15 residues. Germline CDR1 reads MNHEY; CDR2 reads SVGAGI. CDR3 coding DNA: TGTGCCAGCAGCTCTAGAAACAGGGGGAACACTGAAGCTTTCTTT. Translating gives CASSSRNRGNTEAFF.

The J gene is TRBJ1-1, the V gene TRBV7-6, with D tentatively TRBD1 (6 bases). Germline values: CDR1 SGHVS, CDR2 FNYEAQ. The CDR3 sequence is 15 residues long. The germline V and J ends were trimmed by 2 bases and 5 bases, with 15 bases remaining between them. The CDR3 region has the DNA TGTGCCAGCAGCTTAAGTGTAGGGGGGGGGACTGAAGCTTTCTTT. It codes for CASSLSVGGGTEAFF.

V gene TRBV4-3 combines with J gene TRBJ1-2; TRBD1 matches at 7 bases. The CDR3 runs 15 residues. The germline gives CDR1 LGHNA, CDR2 YSLEER. With 1 base clipped from V and 8 bases from J, the junction kept 10 bases outside the gene matches. The CDR3 bases are TGCGCCAGCAGCCAAGGGGGCCGACAGGGAGGGGGCTACACCTTC. Translation: CASSQGGRQGGGYTF.

The chain carries TRBV30 and TRBJ2-2; D remains ambiguous. CDR1 and CDR2 (germline): GTSNPN, SVGIG (reference sequence). Trimming cost V 4 bases and J 7 bases, with 7 bases left between them. There are 11 residues in the CDR3. The CDR3, as DNA: TGTGCCTGGATTTTGGACGGGGAGCTGTTTTTT. Its translation: CAWILDGELFF. Together with reference TRBV30 and TRBJ2-2, the CDR3 gives the full variable domain: SQTIHQWPATLVQPVGSPLSLECTVEGTSNPNLYWYRQAAGRGLQLLFYSVGIGQISSEVPQNLSASRPQDRQFILSSKKLLLSDSGFYLCAWILDGELFFGEGSRLTVL.

In this sample, this clone turned up once. V gene TRBV5-1 combines with J gene TRBJ1-2; tentatively, D is TRBD1 (6 bases). Germline assignment: CDR1 SGHRS and CDR2 YFSETQ. CDR3 length: 15 residues. Trimming removed 4 bases at V and 4 bases at J, with 17 bases between. In DNA, the CDR3 is TGCGCCAGCAGCCAGCCGGGACACGAGATCTATGGCTACACCTTC. This encodes CASSQPGHEIYGYTF.

This clone has more than one count but fewer than ten. The V gene is TRBV18, the J gene TRBJ1-1; D uncertain. V was cut by 3 bases and J by 5 bases, with 13 bases left in between. This CDR3 is 14 amino acids long. CDR1 is KGHSH, CDR2 LQKENI, per germline. The CDR3 region has the DNA TGTGCCAGCTCACCGCCGGACGGAGCGACTGAAGCTTTCTTT. Its protein is CASSPPDGATEAFF.

This chain connects TRBV28 to TRBJ2-3, with 11 bases lining up with TRBD2. The CDR3 is 15 residues long. V trimming: 6 bases; J trimming: 4 bases; junction bases outside the gene matches: 6. CDR1 MDHEN and CDR2 SYDVKM come from the germline V gene. CDR3 residues: CASSTTSGSSDTQYF. The CDR3 DNA sequence: TGTGCCAGCAGCACCACTAGCGGGAGTTCAGATACGCAGTATTTT.

The gene calls are TRBV19 and TRBJ1-1; TRBD1 is a possible D gene (6 bases). The V gene's germline CDR1 is LNHDA and CDR2 SQIVND (reference sequence). The CDR3 totals 21 residues. V gave up 6 bases and J gave up 7 bases, with 39 bases separating them. CDR3 sequence reads: CASSPIVPGTTEKGWLFEAFF. Written as DNA, the CDR3 is TGTGCCAGTAGCCCAATAGTACCCGGGACAACGGAAAAGGGGTGGCTTTTTGAAGCTTTCTTT.

V is TRBV27 and J is TRBJ2-7, with D unresolved. The CDR3 is made up of 15 amino acids. Germline values: CDR1 MNHEY, CDR2 SMNVEV (reference sequence). V dropped 3 bases and J dropped 0 bases, with 12 bases sitting between them. The CDR3 loop is CASSFGAQSSYEQYF. The CDR3 nucleotides are TGTGCCAGCAGTTTCGGAGCCCAGAGCTCCTACGAGCAGTACTTC.

The chain uses TRBV5-1 and TRBJ2-3, with 10 nucleotides matching TRBD2. Germline trimming cut 2 bases from V and 11 bases from J; bases unmatched to any gene: 11. The CDR3 sequence is 15 residues long. The germline V gene encodes CDR1 SGHRS and CDR2 YFSETQ. The DNA for the CDR3 is TGCGCCAGCAGCTTTGGGCTAGCGGGAGAGGTGAAGCAGTATTTT. It specifies CASSFGLAGEVKQYF.

CDR3 protein: CASLSGTYNEQFF. The CDR3 DNA is TGTGCCAGCCTTTCGGGCACCTACAATGAGCAGTTCTTC. The chain recombines TRBV28 with TRBJ2-1, with D unclear. Trimming left V 8 bases short and J 2 bases short, with 10 bases between. Germline V gives CDR1 MDHEN, CDR2 SYDVKM. CDR3 length: 13 residues. Looking up the rest from reference TRBV28 and TRBJ2-1 gives the full variable domain: DVKVTQSSRYLVKRTGEKVFLECVQDMDHENMFWYRQDPGLGLRLIYFSYDVKMKEKGDIPEGYSVSREKKERFSLILESASTNQTSMYLCASLSGTYNEQFFGPGTRLTVL.

This clone was counted between two and nine times. V and J are TRBV27 and TRBJ2-3; TRBD2 aligns across 8 bases. The V segment lost 5 bases and the J segment 4 bases; nucleotides outside the gene matches: 8. The CDR3 totals 15 residues. Germline V gene data show CDR1 as MNHEY and CDR2 as SMNVEV (reference sequence). The CDR3 loop reads CASSAGTSGADTQYF. CDR3 bases: TGTGCCAGCAGTGCCGGGACTAGTGGAGCAGATACGCAGTATTTT.

The DNA for the CDR3 is TGTGCCGGAGCCGCAAGCGCAGATACGCAGTATTTT. Protein: CAGAASADTQYF. The chain combines TRBV30 with TRBJ2-3; no definite D call. The germline CDR1 and CDR2 sequences are GTSNPN and SVGIG (reference sequence). This CDR3 has 12 amino acids. The germline V and J ends were trimmed by 8 bases and 4 bases, with 13 bases remaining between them.

This clone was recorded a few times. V gene TRBV4-1 combines with J gene TRBJ2-2; 11 bases map to TRBD1. This CDR3 comprises 15 residues. Germline CDR1 is MGHRA and CDR2 is YSYEKL. Trimming took 5 bases from V and 7 from J; bases not matched to a gene: 6. This chain's CDR3 is CASSYGTGGDGELFF. The CDR3 DNA reads as TGCGCCAGCAGCTACGGGACAGGGGGTGACGGGGAGCTGTTTTTT.

The chain uses TRBV7-3 and TRBJ2-7; D gene uncertain. The CDR3 is 15 amino acids. Trimming shortened V by 2 bases and J by 4 bases, and 15 bases separated the two germline ends. Germline assignment: CDR1 SGHTA and CDR2 FQGTGA. The CDR3 nucleotides are TGTGCCAGCAGCTTATCGGGCGTCGGCGGATACGAGCAGTACTTC. It translates to CASSLSGVGGYEQYF.

The CDR3 coding sequence is TGTGCCAGCAGCCCAAGCGGGGGGAACCCCTACGAGCAGTACTTC. Translated: CASSPSGGNPYEQYF. The chain links TRBV9 to TRBJ2-7; 9 bases map to TRBD2. V trimming: 4 bases; J trimming: 2 bases; junction bases outside the gene matches: 7. CDR3 length equals 15 residues. Looked up from germline, CDR1 is SGDLS and CDR2 is YYNGEE.

Written as DNA, the CDR3 is TGTGCCAGCAGCTTAGCCGCCTCCTACGAGCAGTACTTC. Translating gives CASSLAASYEQYF. The chain employs TRBV7-2 and TRBJ2-5; D unresolved. Judging by the DNA end, TRBJ2-7 fits better; the J call may be wrong. Germline CDR1 is SGHTA and CDR2 is FQGNSA. This CDR3 has 13 amino acids.

V usage is TRBV29-1 and J usage is TRBJ2-2, with 11 bases lining up with TRBD2. The CDR3 extends over 18 amino acids. Trimming at V came to 2 bases and at J to 0 bases, leaving 8 bases not matched to a gene. Germline V gene data show CDR1 as SQVTM and CDR2 as ANQGSEA. Written as DNA, the CDR3 is TGCAGCGTTGAAACCCCGGGACTAGCGGTAACGAACACCGGGGAGCTGTTTTTT. This gives the protein CSVETPGLAVTNTGELFF.

The chain links TRBV6-5 to TRBJ1-4; D unclear. The CDR3 loop spans 11 amino acids. Trimming left V 6 bases short and J 8 bases short, with 7 bases between. Germline lookup yields CDR1 MNHEY and CDR2 SVGAGI. The CDR3 nucleotides read TGTGCCAGCAGAACTGTCGAAAAACTGTTTTTT. This codes for CASRTVEKLFF.

The V and J genes are TRBV27 and TRBJ2-3; D remains ambiguous. This CDR3 is 13 amino acids long. CDR1 MNHEY and CDR2 SMNVEV come from the germline V gene (reference sequence). Trimming cost V 2 bases and J 2 bases, with 5 bases left between them. CDR3 sequence: CASSLIPTDTQYF. In nucleotides, the CDR3 is TGTGCCAGCAGTTTAATCCCCACAGATACGCAGTATTTT.